This T cell receptor (beta chain) stems from a study of blood T cell repertoires in COVID-19. Study information: The United States, Italy and Spain were the sources of the acute and convalescent COVID-19 samples. Sample material is recorded as cDNA or gDNA derived from T cells, B-cell-depleted T cells, or PBMCs.

In the original analysis: Reference gene primer amplification gave nucleated cell count estimates. TCRdb's table, derived via immunoSEQ multiplex PCR, lists solely in-frame clones and lacks some. V and J calls and clone size come straight from that table; D and trimming were deduced from the DNA. Of roughly 140,000 clones in the sample, around 85% are singletons; the top ten hold 2% to 3%. The V and J ends lost 2 bases and 2 bases, in that order; junction bases with no gene match: 10. Germline V gene sequence: CDR1 GTSNPN, CDR2 SVGIG (reference sequence). The CDR3 runs 16 residues. This rearrangement joins TRBV30 to TRBJ1-2; 8 nucleotides agree with TRBD1. The sequenced sample consisted of peripheral blood. The TCR originated in a woman in her 70s with acute or convalescent COVID-19. The CDR3 region is CAWSRAGGGKNYGYTF. For the CDR3, the DNA is TGTGCCTGGAGTAGGGCAGGGGGCGGGAAGAACTATGGCTACACCTTC.